Following are 20 T cell receptor beta chains from one sample sequenced in a study of T cell repertoires in cytomegalovirus infection. TCRdb used MiXCR to reprocess the reads, holding one entry per CDR3 protein. The sample includes 200,000 to 300,000 distinct CDR3 sequences, roughly 9% of them seen just once. Sequencing used PBMCs. The receptor source for this set is a human donor in good health (CMV status not recorded). Some clones in this sample may be carry-over from other donors' samples.

This sequence joins TRBV11-2 and TRBJ2-1, with a weak D call TRBD2 (5 bases). From germline, CDR1 is SGHAT and CDR2 FQNNGV. This CDR3 spans 15 amino acids. V was shortened by 10 bases and J by 9 bases, with 25 bases between the two germline ends. DNA of the CDR3: TGTGCCACCACCCTAGGGCGGCTAGCCCATGGTGAGCAGTTCTTC. It codes for CATTLGRLAHGEQFF.

This clonotype was picked up many times. The chain is built from TRBV15 and TRBJ2-3; TRBD1 aligns across 8 bases. The trim removed 5 bases at V and 1 base at J, leaving 5 bases unmatched. In germline, CDR1 is LNHNV, CDR2 YYDKDF (reference sequence). There are 15 residues in the CDR3. In DNA, the CDR3 is TGTGCCACCAGCTCATCCAGGGGGCGCACAGATACGCAGTATTTT. Translation gives CATSSSRGRTDTQYF.

DNA for the CDR3: TGTGCCAGCAGTCCCTCAGGGACCTACGAGCAGTACTTC. It specifies CASSPSGTYEQYF. The V gene is TRBV28, the J gene TRBJ2-7; a weak D match, TRBD1 (5 bases). This CDR3 is built from 13 residues. The germline gives CDR1 MDHEN, CDR2 SYDVKM. Trimming removed 5 bases from V and 2 bases from J, with 10 bases in between.

V usage is TRBV5-1 and J usage is TRBJ2-1; the match to TRBD2 covers 7 bases. J gave up 5 bases and V 1 base, and 6 bases lay outside the gene matches. The CDR3 consists of 15 residues. From germline, CDR1 is SGHRS and CDR2 YFSETQ. This chain's CDR3 is CASSLHDREDNEQFF. In nucleotides, the CDR3 is TGCGCCAGCAGCTTGCACGACCGGGAGGACAATGAGCAGTTCTTC.

This clonotype appeared many times. The rearrangement links TRBV7-2 to TRBJ2-3; TRBD2 is a possible D gene (7 bases). V dropped 2 bases and J dropped 4 bases, with 19 bases sitting between them. This CDR3 has 17 amino acids. Germline CDR1 and CDR2: SGHTA and FQGNSA. The CDR3 spells CASSLRRGGVGADTQYF. The CDR3, as DNA: TGTGCCAGCAGCTTAAGGAGAGGGGGGGTAGGTGCAGATACGCAGTATTTT.

Details on this clonotype: A read error may explain this, as a much larger clone is one base away. This chain links TRBV10-3 with TRBJ2-5; TRBD2 matches 8 bases. The V and J ends lost 4 bases and 4 bases, in that order; junction bases with no gene match: 5. Looked up from germline, CDR1 is ENHRY and CDR2 is SYGVKD. The CDR3 is 14 residues long. For the CDR3, the DNA is TGTGCCATCAGTGCTAGCGGGTCCCGAGAGACCCAGTACTTC. Residues: CAISASGSRETQYF.

The gene calls are TRBV7-3 and TRBJ2-1; D ambiguous. Trimming removed 2 bases at V and 4 bases at J, with 9 bases between. The CDR3 length is 14 residues. Germline V gene data show CDR1 as SGHTA and CDR2 as FQGTGA. The CDR3 nucleotides read TGTGCCAGCAGCTTATATATCGGGTACAATGAGCAGTTCTTC. Amino acids: CASSLYIGYNEQFF.

This clonotype showed up just a few times. The V call is TRBV7-9, the J call TRBJ2-7, with TRBD1 matching over 7 bases. Trimming removed 3 bases from V and 1 base from J; junction bases left unmatched: 6. Germline CDR1 SEHNR, CDR2 FQNEAQ (reference sequence). This CDR3 spans 15 amino acids. The CDR3 DNA reads TGTGCCAGCAGCTTCCTAGGGGGCAGTTCCTACGAGCAGTACTTC. Its translation is CASSFLGGSSYEQYF. Full variable domain (outside the CDR3, taken from reference TRBV7-9 and TRBJ2-7): DTGVSQNPRHKITKRGQNVTFRCDPISEHNRLYWYRQTLGQGPEFLTYFQNEAQLEKSRLLSDRFSAERPKGSFSTLEIQRTEQGDSAMYLCASSFLGGSSYEQYFGPGTRLTVT.

J is TRBJ2-7 and V is TRBV7-2; D not resolved. This CDR3 contains 12 residues. The V gene's germline CDR1 is SGHTA and CDR2 FQGNSA. V was shortened by 4 bases and J by 2 bases, with 6 bases between the two germline ends. CDR3 DNA: TGTGCCAGCAGCTCGCTCACCTACGAGCAGTACTTC. Amino acid sequence: CASSSLTYEQYF.

In its sample, this clonotype was seen many times. V and J are TRBV15 and TRBJ2-4; D is perhaps TRBD1 (5 bases). The CDR3 length is 16 residues. Between the trimmed V and J ends, which lost 5 bases and 1 base, there was a span of 15 bases. Germline CDR1 is LNHNV and CDR2 is YYDKDF (reference sequence). The CDR3 coding sequence is TGTGCCACCAGCGGGCAGGGTTTGAGGGCCAAAAACATTCAGTACTTC. Its protein product is CATSGQGLRAKNIQYF.

This clonotype showed up just a few times. V is TRBV28 and J is TRBJ2-7, with 7 bases aligning to TRBD1. The germline V gene encodes CDR1 MDHEN and CDR2 SYDVKM. The CDR3 consists of 14 residues. Trimming removed 6 bases from V and 3 bases from J; junction bases left unmatched: 8. The CDR3 DNA sequence: TGTGCCAGCAGCCAGACAGGGAAAGGCTACGAGCAGTACTTC. This translates into CASSQTGKGYEQYF. The full variable domain, its missing parts supplied by reference TRBV28 and TRBJ2-7, is DVKVTQSSRYLVKRTGEKVFLECVQDMDHENMFWYRQDPGLGLRLIYFSYDVKMKEKGDIPEGYSVSREKKERFSLILESASTNQTSMYLCASSQTGKGYEQYFGPGTRLTVT.

This clonotype was counted many times. The genes are TRBV7-2 and TRBJ2-7; D uncertain. The germline V gene encodes CDR1 SGHTA and CDR2 FQGNSA. The CDR3 is 15 residues long. Trimming left V 2 bases short and J 3 bases short, with 14 bases between. DNA of the CDR3: TGTGCCAGCAGCTTATTCGTGCCTGGGTTCTACGAGCAGTACTTC. Translated: CASSLFVPGFYEQYF.

This clonotype was seen many times. The gene calls are TRBV7-2 and TRBJ2-1; 11 nucleotides align to TRBD2. Germline V gives CDR1 SGHTA, CDR2 FQGNSA. V shed 5 bases and J 5 bases; nucleotides not matched to a gene: 5. The CDR3 contains 15 residues. The CDR3 loop is CASSAGLAENNEQFF. CDR3 nucleotide sequence: TGTGCCAGCAGCGCGGGACTAGCGGAAAACAATGAGCAGTTCTTC. Full variable domain (outside the CDR3, taken from reference TRBV7-2 and TRBJ2-1): GAGVSQSPSNKVTEKGKDVELRCDPISGHTALYWYRQSLGQGLEFLIYFQGNSAPDKSGLPSDRFSAERTGGSVSTLTIQRTQQEDSAVYLCASSAGLAENNEQFFGPGTRLTVL.

This clonotype has at least ten counts. V and J are TRBV7-9 and TRBJ1-1, with a tentative D call TRBD1 (5 bases). V lost 5 bases, J lost 5 bases, and 12 bases lay in between. The CDR3 totals 13 residues. Germline CDR1 and CDR2: SEHNR and FQNEAQ (reference sequence). The CDR3 region is CASSLPGGTEAFF. The CDR3 DNA reads TGTGCCAGCAGCCTGCCGGGGGGGACTGAAGCTTTCTTT.

This clonotype has a count of ten or more. V and J are TRBV11-2 and TRBJ2-5, with D tentatively TRBD1 (6 bases). V was trimmed by 0 bases and J by 4 bases, leaving 12 bases between them. Germline V gene lookup returns CDR1 SGHAT and CDR2 FQNNGV. The CDR3 is 15 residues long. CDR3 in amino acids: CASSLDLGRGETQYF. The CDR3 nucleotides read TGTGCCAGCAGCTTAGATCTCGGCAGGGGAGAGACCCAGTACTTC.

This clonotype appeared many times. The chain uses TRBV7-2 and TRBJ1-3; weak D call: TRBD1 (5 bases). V was clipped by 4 bases and J by 2 bases, with 12 bases between them. The germline V gene has CDR1 SGHTA and CDR2 FQGNSA. The CDR3 is 15 amino acids. The CDR3 region has the DNA TGTGCCAGCAGCTCCAGGGTTCAGGCTGGAAACACCATATATTTT. Residues: CASSSRVQAGNTIYF.

This clonotype was seen more than once but under ten times. This chain joins TRBV7-3 and TRBJ2-7, with D possibly matching TRBD2 (6 bases). V lost 4 bases and J lost 6, with 13 bases in between. Germline CDR1 SGHTA, CDR2 FQGTGA. The CDR3 length is 13 residues. The CDR3 DNA is TGTGCCAGCAGCTCCCACCGGGAGTCCGAGCAGTACTTC. Protein sequence: CASSSHRESEQYF.

This clonotype appeared a few times. This chain uses TRBV7-9 with TRBJ2-7, with 9 bases aligning to TRBD1. CDR1 SEHNR and CDR2 FQNEAQ come from the germline V gene (reference sequence). Trimming removed 5 bases from V and 4 bases from J; junction bases left unmatched: 6. There are 14 residues in the CDR3. CDR3 sequence reads: CASSRSGTGYEQYF. The CDR3, as DNA: TGTGCCAGCAGCCGCTCCGGGACAGGGTACGAGCAGTACTTC.

This clonotype has a count of ten or more. V usage is TRBV19 and J usage is TRBJ2-2, with D hard to call. The CDR3 length is 14 residues. Trimming removed 3 bases at V and 5 bases at J, with 10 bases between. CDR1 LNHDA and CDR2 SQIVND come from the germline V gene (reference sequence). The CDR3 is CASSIKAVTGELFF. CDR3 DNA sequence: TGTGCCAGTAGTATCAAGGCGGTAACCGGGGAGCTGTTTTTT.

The chain couples TRBV20-1 to TRBJ1-2, with D tentatively TRBD1 (5 bases). The CDR3 runs to 13 residues. Germline V gene sequence: CDR1 DFQATT, CDR2 SNEGSKA (reference sequence). Trimming removed 5 bases at V and 4 bases at J, with 14 bases between. The CDR3, as DNA: TGCAGTGCTGGGGGGTCGTCTGGCTATGGCTACACCTTC. This codes for CSAGGSSGYGYTF.